This T cell receptor beta chain appears in the sequencing data of a study of T-cell memory formation after mild COVID-19. This clonotype has ten or more counts. Deletions cut 5 bases from V and 1 base from J, with 13 bases between. The CDR3 has 14 amino acids. CDR1 is SGHRS, CDR2 YFSETQ, per germline. TCRdb used MiXCR to reprocess the 5' RACE reads, holding one entry per CDR3 protein. Of about 240,000 distinct CDR3 sequences listed, approximately 9% are singletons. The TCR originated in a young man who had mild COVID-19 (a few samples of this study predate the infection). Cell type and time point are not known. The sequencing input was PBMCs or a T cell subset sorted from them (not recorded which). The chain combines TRBV5-1 with TRBJ2-7, with D unresolved. As DNA, the CDR3 is TGCGCCAGCAGTTGGCAGCAAGGATCCTACGAGCAGTACTTC. This translates into CASSWQQGSYEQYF.